The rows below give T cell receptor beta chains drawn from one sample of a study of blood T cell repertoires in COVID-19. Profiling relied on immunoSEQ multiplex PCR, and the TCRdb table lists in-frame clones only, not all of them. The sample yields over 250,000 clones, over 75% seen once. Sequencing input: PBMCs or T cells enriched from blood (not recorded which). The receptors originated from a woman younger than 45 who had recovered from COVID-19. Both conserved end residues are part of each CDR3. Fields, in order: V gene, J gene, D gene, clone size, CDR3 protein, CDR3 DNA. D genes are given only for firm matches. The listing skips clone size in some rows; elsewhere it reads once, few, many or a size class.

V: TRBV29-1; J: TRBJ1-1; D: NA; size: few; CDR3: CSVASSGLNTEAFF; DNA: TGCAGCGTCGCTAGCTCAGGTCTTAACACTGAAGCTTTCTTT
V: TRBV19; J: TRBJ2-7; D: TRBD1; size: NA; CDR3: CASSDMGQGHYEQYF; DNA: TGTGCCAGTAGTGATATGGGACAGGGCCACTACGAGCAGTACTTC
V: TRBV11-2; J: TRBJ2-2; D: TRBD1; size: NA; CDR3: CASSMSRGTGELFF; DNA: TGTGCCAGCAGCATGAGCAGGGGGACCGGGGAGCTGTTTTTT
V: TRBV4-1; J: TRBJ2-5; D: TRBD1; size: few; CDR3: CASSLGTGQMGETQYF; DNA: TGCGCCAGCAGCCTTGGGACAGGGCAAATGGGGGAGACCCAGTACTTC
V: TRBV15; J: TRBJ1-3; D: TRBD1; size: NA; CDR3: CATSRTGLSSGNTIYF; DNA: TGTGCCACCAGCAGGACAGGGCTAAGCTCTGGAAACACCATATATTTT
V: TRBV4-1; J: TRBJ1-1; D: NA; size: few; CDR3: CASSHRDTEAFF; DNA: TGCGCCAGCAGCCACCGGGACACTGAAGCTTTCTTT
V: TRBV5-6; J: TRBJ2-7; D: TRBD1; size: NA; CDR3: CASSSHLQGNYEQYF; DNA: TGTGCCAGCAGCTCACACCTACAGGGGAACTACGAGCAGTACTTC
V: TRBV27; J: TRBJ1-5; D: NA; size: NA; CDR3: CASSLDRRLGREQPQHF; DNA: TGTGCCAGCAGCCTAGACAGACGATTAGGACGTGAACAGCCCCAGCATTTT
V: TRBV12-3/TRBV12-4; J: TRBJ1-1; D: NA; size: NA; CDR3: CASSLLRGAFF; DNA: TGTGCCAGCAGTTTACTCCGGGGAGCTTTCTTT
V: TRBV7-9; J: TRBJ1-2; D: TRBD1; size: NA; CDR3: CASSLGTGGDNYGYTF; DNA: TGTGCCAGCAGCTTAGGGACAGGGGGAGATAACTATGGCTACACCTTC
V: TRBV19; J: TRBJ1-6; D: TRBD1; size: NA; CDR3: CASRLRDRVSPLHF; DNA: TGTGCCAGTAGGTTAAGGGACAGGGTTTCACCCCTCCACTTT
V: TRBV25-1; J: TRBJ1-4; D: NA; size: NA; CDR3: CASSEWVGMAEKLFF; DNA: TGTGCCAGCAGTGAATGGGTGGGCATGGCTGAAAAACTGTTTTTT
V: TRBV6-1; J: TRBJ1-1; D: NA; size: NA; CDR3: CASSEEGGRRTEAFF; DNA: TGTGCCAGCAGTGAAGAGGGGGGGCGAAGAACTGAAGCTTTCTTT
V: TRBV7-6; J: TRBJ2-7; D: NA; size: NA; CDR3: CASSFGGPGNEQYF; DNA: TGTGCCAGCAGCTTTGGGGGCCCGGGGAACGAGCAGTACTTC
V: TRBV10-3; J: TRBJ2-5; D: TRBD1; size: once; CDR3: CAISPHMDRGQETQYF; DNA: TGTGCCATCAGTCCACATATGGACAGGGGACAAGAGACCCAGTACTTC
V: TRBV7-2; J: TRBJ2-3; D: TRBD2; size: NA; CDR3: CASSLRRGGPTDTQYF; DNA: TGTGCCAGCAGCTTAAGGCGGGGGGGCCCCACAGATACGCAGTATTTT
V: TRBV6-5; J: TRBJ2-7; D: TRBD1; size: NA; CDR3: CASSNRGRLPYEQYF; DNA: TGTGCCAGCAGTAACAGGGGGCGTTTGCCCTACGAGCAGTACTTC
V: TRBV6-4; J: TRBJ1-2; D: NA; size: NA; CDR3: CASSDTGEEGYGYTF; DNA: TGTGCCAGCAGTGACACGGGGGAGGAAGGCTATGGCTACACCTTC
V: TRBV27; J: TRBJ1-5; D: TRBD1; size: NA; CDR3: CASSTSGTGSNQPQHF; DNA: TGTGCCAGCAGTACGTCCGGGACAGGGAGCAATCAGCCCCAGCATTTT
V: TRBV5-1; J: TRBJ2-7; D: TRBD1; size: NA; CDR3: CASSLGTGYYEQYF; DNA: TGCGCCAGCAGCTTGGGGACAGGGTACTACGAGCAGTACTTC
V: TRBV4-3; J: TRBJ1-5; D: NA; size: NA; CDR3: CASSQEGGFQPQHF; DNA: TGCGCCAGCAGCCAAGAAGGGGGTTTCCAGCCCCAGCATTTT
V: TRBV19; J: TRBJ1-2; D: TRBD1; size: NA; CDR3: CASSTGDRLEGYTF; DNA: TGTGCCAGTAGTACCGGGGACAGACTAGAAGGCTACACCTTC
V: TRBV5-8; J: TRBJ1-5; D: TRBD1; size: NA; CDR3: CASSFRGVVNF; DNA: TGTGCCAGCAGCTTCAGGGGGGTCGTGAATTTT
V: TRBV2; J: TRBJ1-2; D: NA; size: NA; CDR3: CASSEGDYGYTF; DNA: TGTGCCAGCAGTGAAGGAGACTATGGCTACACCTTC
V: TRBV12-5; J: TRBJ1-1; D: NA; size: NA; CDR3: CASGHRTENTEAFF; DNA: TGTGCTAGTGGCCACCGGACAGAGAACACTGAAGCTTTCTTT
V: TRBV2; J: TRBJ2-1; D: NA; size: NA; CDR3: CASSDLLVRVNEQFF; DNA: TGTGCCAGCAGTGACTTGTTAGTACGGGTCAATGAGCAGTTCTTC
V: TRBV15; J: TRBJ1-5; D: TRBD1; size: NA; CDR3: CATSGGQGAYQPQHF; DNA: TGTGCCACCAGCGGGGGACAGGGGGCATATCAGCCCCAGCATTTT
V: TRBV30; J: TRBJ2-1; D: TRBD1; size: NA; CDR3: CAWSDLGTGGLHEQFF; DNA: TGTGCCTGGAGTGATCTTGGGACAGGGGGTTTGCATGAGCAGTTCTTC
V: TRBV9; J: TRBJ1-3; D: NA; size: NA; CDR3: CASSVEGGFLDTIYF; DNA: TGTGCCAGCAGCGTTGAAGGGGGATTTTTGGACACCATATATTTT
V: TRBV14; J: TRBJ1-6; D: NA; size: NA; CDR3: CASSQGWALSPLHF; DNA: TGTGCCAGCAGCCAAGGGTGGGCACTCTCACCCCTCCACTTT
V: TRBV3-1/TRBV3-2; J: TRBJ2-1; D: TRBD2; size: once; CDR3: CASSHRLAGGLGAYNEQFF; DNA: TGTGCCAGCAGCCACAGACTAGCGGGGGGCCTTGGTGCCTACAATGAGCAGTTCTTC